The next 31 T cell receptor beta chains were all read from a single sample in a study of T cell clones after liver transplantation. Profiling relied on immunoSEQ multiplex PCR, and the TCRdb table lists in-frame clones only, not all of them. The table includes 55,000 to 75,000 clones, less than 85% detected once. Sequencing used CD4+ T cells from blood, obtained at the approximately 15-month timepoint. The receptors derive from a human patient who received a liver transplant. Some T cells may originate from the graft donor.

The CDR3 loop reads CASEDSIIRPLHF. CDR3 sequence (DNA): TGTGCCAGCGAGGATAGTATAATTCGACCCCTCCACTTT. The chain couples TRBV6-5 to TRBJ1-6; D gene ambiguous. V shed 8 bases and J shed 12 bases, with 17 bases lying between them. Germline CDR1 is MNHEY and CDR2 is SVGAGI. The CDR3 length is 13 residues.

The CDR3 here is CASSARTGAFNEQYV. The CDR3 DNA is TGCGCCAGCAGCGCCCGGACAGGGGCGTTTAACGAGCAGTACGTC. The chain recombines TRBV5-1 with TRBJ2-7, with 9 bases identical to TRBD1. J was trimmed by 5 bases and V by 4 bases; bases with no gene match: 10. Germline CDR1 is SGHRS and CDR2 is YFSETQ. This CDR3 is built from 15 residues.

This rearrangement joins TRBV19 to TRBJ2-1; D might be TRBD2 (5 bases). Germline V gene lookup returns CDR1 LNHDA and CDR2 SQIVND (reference sequence). CDR3 length: 14 residues. Trimming shortened V by 7 bases and J by 7 bases, and 17 bases separated the two germline ends. The CDR3 sequence: CASKVGNNNNEQFF. The CDR3 DNA reads as TGTGCCAGTAAAGTCGGGAATAATAATAATGAGCAGTTCTTC.

The sample holds one count of this clone. The chain uses TRBV7-9 and TRBJ2-6; D ambiguous. Germline V gene data show CDR1 as SEHNR and CDR2 as FQNEAQ (reference sequence). The CDR3 spans 16 residues. Between the trimmed V and J ends, which lost 5 bases and 0 bases, there was a span of 11 bases. The CDR3 is CASSILTGSGANVLTF. CDR3 nucleotide sequence: TGTGCCAGCAGCATTCTGACCGGCTCTGGGGCCAACGTCCTGACTTTC.

This clone was observed a single time. CDR3 residues: CASSPTSGATDTQYF. CDR3 nucleotides: TGTGCCAGCAGCCCTACTAGCGGGGCAACAGATACGCAGTATTTT. The rearrangement joins TRBV7-6 to TRBJ2-3; 10 bases fit TRBD2. The trim removed 5 bases at V and 3 bases at J, leaving 5 bases unmatched. Germline CDR1 reads SGHVS; CDR2 reads FNYEAQ. There are 15 residues in the CDR3.

This chain joins TRBV30 and TRBJ1-1; 8 bases are shared with TRBD1. Germline values: CDR1 GTSNPN, CDR2 SVGIG (reference sequence). The CDR3 has 13 amino acids. The ends lost 2 bases at V and 1 base at J; junction bases unmatched: 0. CDR3 protein: CAWSQGANTEAFF. CDR3 coding DNA: TGTGCCTGGAGTCAGGGGGCGAACACTGAAGCTTTCTTT.

This chain joins TRBV6-1 and TRBJ2-7; 9 nucleotides match TRBD1. V gave up 4 bases and J gave up 6 bases; unmatched junction bases: 7. This CDR3 has 14 amino acids. CDR1 and CDR2 (germline): MNHNS, SASEGT. DNA of the CDR3: TGTGCCAGCAGTGGACGGGACAGGGCTGGCGAGCAGTACTTC. Protein sequence: CASSGRDRAGEQYF.

The chain carries TRBV15 and TRBJ1-4; D gene ambiguous. Germline CDR1 reads LNHNV; CDR2 reads YYDKDF (reference sequence). With 3 bases removed from V and 8 bases from J, the gap between germline ends came to 19 bases. The CDR3 spans 16 residues. This chain's CDR3 is CATSRFTATSGEKLFF. The CDR3 DNA follows: TGTGCCACCAGCAGGTTTACAGCCACGTCGGGGGAAAAACTGTTTTTT.

This chain joins TRBV4-3 and TRBJ1-3; no reliable D call. The V end lost 0 bases, the J end lost 0 bases, and 15 bases lay between the germline ends. The CDR3 runs to 18 residues. Per the germline V gene, CDR1 is LGHNA and CDR2 is YSLEER. The CDR3 here is CASSQERQSPSSGNTIYF. CDR3 coding DNA: TGCGCCAGCAGCCAAGAGAGGCAGTCTCCCTCCTCTGGAAACACCATATATTTT.

This chain's CDR3 is CASSLGRSYEQYV. In DNA, the CDR3 is TGTGCCAGCAGTTTGGGCAGGTCCTACGAGCAGTACGTC. The chain combines TRBV28 with TRBJ2-7; D unresolved. V dropped 3 bases and J dropped 1 base, with 7 bases sitting between them. The CDR3 covers 13 residues. Germline V gene lookup returns CDR1 MDHEN and CDR2 SYDVKM.

This chain connects TRBV15 to TRBJ1-1; D gene ambiguous. V gave up 0 bases and J gave up 4 bases, with 9 bases separating them. Per germline, CDR1 LNHNV and CDR2 YYDKDF (reference sequence). The CDR3 contains 14 residues. The CDR3 DNA follows: TGTGCCACCAGCAGAGATCGGCAGTCCACTGAAGCTTTCTTT. Protein sequence: CATSRDRQSTEAFF.

The chain carries TRBV6-1 and TRBJ1-5; maybe TRBD1 (5 bases). V was cut by 6 bases and J by 2 bases, with 11 bases left in between. CDR1 is MNHNS and CDR2 is SASEGT in the germline V gene. The CDR3 runs 14 residues. The CDR3 here is CASSGGGGNQPQHF. CDR3 in DNA: TGTGCCAGCAGCGGTGGAGGGGGCAATCAGCCCCAGCATTTT.

The V call is TRBV7-9, the J call TRBJ2-2; TRBD1 matches at 8 bases. With 6 bases clipped from V and 4 bases from J, the junction kept 10 bases outside the gene matches. Germline V gene data show CDR1 as SEHNR and CDR2 as FQNEAQ (reference sequence). CDR3 length: 16 residues. CDR3: CASSPPGGAFTGELFF. For the CDR3, the DNA is TGTGCCAGCAGTCCCCCAGGGGGCGCTTTCACCGGGGAGCTGTTTTTT.

This clone is medium-sized in the sample. The J gene is TRBJ1-2, the V gene TRBV6-1, with D perhaps TRBD1 (5 bases). From germline, CDR1 is MNHNS and CDR2 SASEGT. The CDR3 length is 14 residues. V shed 0 bases and J shed 3 bases, with 8 bases lying between them. This chain's CDR3 is CASSEAQGDYGYTF. The CDR3 nucleotides read TGTGCCAGCAGTGAAGCGCAAGGGGACTATGGCTACACCTTC.

This chain links TRBV6-1 with TRBJ2-5; the D is unclear. The ends were cut back, 8 bases at V and 10 bases at J, with 17 bases in the middle. The CDR3 totals 12 residues. CDR1 and CDR2 (germline): MNHNS, SASEGT. The chain's CDR3 is CASRKDSPRQYF. The CDR3 nucleotides read TGTGCCAGCCGCAAAGATTCTCCCCGCCAGTACTTC.

The chain couples TRBV7-2 to TRBJ1-2; 7 bases agree with TRBD1. With V trimmed by 1 base and J by 4 bases, 9 bases remained unmatched. The length of the CDR3 is 16 residues. The germline gives CDR1 SGHTA, CDR2 FQGNSA. CDR3 bases: TGTGCCAGCAGCTTAGGGATAAGGGGGCTGGGCTATGGCTACACCTTC. As protein: CASSLGIRGLGYGYTF.

In its sample, this clone was seen once. This sequence joins TRBV7-2 and TRBJ2-5, with D possibly matching TRBD2 (5 bases). V was shortened by 0 bases and J by 1 base, with 9 bases between the two germline ends. Germline V lookup: CDR1 SGHTA, CDR2 FQGNSA. This CDR3 is 15 amino acids long. The CDR3 DNA is TGTGCCAGCAGCTTAGCGGGGAGTGGCCAAGAGACCCAGTACTTC. It yields the protein CASSLAGSGQETQYF.

V usage is TRBV19 and J usage is TRBJ1-5, with D maybe TRBD1 (6 bases). The V end lost 5 bases, the J end lost 4 bases, and 12 bases lay between the germline ends. CDR3 length: 14 residues. The V gene's germline CDR1 is LNHDA and CDR2 SQIVND (reference sequence). The CDR3 bases are TGTGCCAGTAGTTACCAGGGGACGAATCAGCCCCAGCATTTT. This encodes CASSYQGTNQPQHF.

J is TRBJ2-4 and V is TRBV27; 14 bases fit TRBD2. The trim removed 5 bases at V and 14 bases at J, leaving 11 bases unmatched. Per the germline V gene, CDR1 is MNHEY and CDR2 is SMNVEV (reference sequence). The CDR3 totals 15 residues. The CDR3 spells CASSLPGLAGVREYF. CDR3 bases: TGTGCCAGCAGTCTACCGGGACTAGCGGGAGTTAGGGAGTACTTC.

This clone was observed a few times. This chain connects TRBV15 to TRBJ2-6, with 12 bases lining up with TRBD1. This CDR3 comprises 21 residues. Germline V gene sequence: CDR1 LNHNV, CDR2 YYDKDF (reference sequence). V lost 2 bases, J lost 0 bases, and 11 bases stayed unmatched. In DNA form, the CDR3 reads TGTGCCACCAGCAGATCCCGGGGACAGGGGGCTGGGAGCTCTGGGGCCAACGTCCTGACTTTC. The encoded protein is CATSRSRGQGAGSSGANVLTF.

The rearrangement joins TRBV11-2 to TRBJ2-7; D may be TRBD1 (6 bases). V dropped 4 bases and J dropped 6 bases, with 10 bases sitting between them. This CDR3 spans 12 amino acids. Germline assignment: CDR1 SGHAT and CDR2 FQNNGV. The CDR3, as DNA: TGTGCCAGCAGCTCGACAGGTGTCGAGCAGTACGTC. Amino acid sequence: CASSSTGVEQYV.

The genes are TRBV7-9 and TRBJ1-3, with TRBD1 matching 7 bases. The trim removed 5 bases at V and 5 bases at J, leaving 12 bases unmatched. There are 16 residues in the CDR3. Germline-derived CDR1 and CDR2 are SEHNR and FQNEAQ (reference sequence). CDR3 sequence: CASSPMKGTERNTIYF. DNA of the CDR3: TGTGCCAGCAGCCCGATGAAAGGGACAGAACGAAACACCATATATTTT.

The table lists this clone with a few counts. This chain uses TRBV7-9 with TRBJ1-1; D call uncertain. This CDR3 comprises 14 residues. V lost 1 base and J lost 2, with 8 bases in between. Per the germline V gene, CDR1 is SEHNR and CDR2 is FQNEAQ (reference sequence). The CDR3 DNA follows: TGTGCCAGCAGCTTAGAAGGGAGTAACACTGAAGCTTTCTTT. Translation: CASSLEGSNTEAFF.

This clone was counted between two and nine times. The chain links TRBV7-6 to TRBJ1-6, with TRBD1 matching 7 bases. Germline V CDR1 and CDR2: SGHVS, FNYEAQ. V lost 1 base and J lost 5; bases outside the gene matches: 14. The CDR3 spans 19 residues. CDR3 sequence (DNA): TGTGCCAGCAGCTTAGTCGATTTCTTGACAGGGCGGAATAATTCACCCCTCCACTTT. Its translation is CASSLVDFLTGRNNSPLHF.

The genes are TRBV10-3 and TRBJ1-3; 9 bases fit TRBD1. Germline V gene sequence: CDR1 ENHRY, CDR2 SYGVKD. This CDR3 has 14 amino acids. The junction had 1 base not matched to a gene; V was cut back by 6 bases and J by 1 base. The CDR3 sequence is CAIRGQGSGNTIYF. DNA for the CDR3: TGTGCCATCAGGGGACAGGGATCTGGAAACACCATATATTTT.

This clone was seen a single time. V gene TRBV19 combines with J gene TRBJ2-2; 8 bases are shared with TRBD1. The CDR3 is made up of 16 amino acids. Germline V gene sequence: CDR1 LNHDA, CDR2 SQIVND (reference sequence). V shed 4 bases, J shed 4 bases, and the junction held 8 bases outside the gene matches. Here the CDR3 DNA reads TGTGCCAGTAGTACCCAGACAGGGGCGAGCACCGGGGAGCTGTTTTTT. This sequence encodes CASSTQTGASTGELFF.

This clone was detected once. The rearrangement links TRBV10-3 to TRBJ2-7, with TRBD1 matching 7 bases. V lost 2 bases to trimming and J lost 9 bases; unmatched junction nucleotides: 7. Looked up from germline, CDR1 is ENHRY and CDR2 is SYGVKD. The CDR3 runs to 13 residues. CDR3: CAISEDRERRQYF. CDR3 nucleotide sequence: TGTGCCATCAGTGAGGACAGGGAACGGAGGCAGTACTTC.

J is TRBJ1-4 and V is TRBV30; the match to TRBD1 covers 8 bases. In germline, CDR1 is GTSNPN, CDR2 SVGIG (reference sequence). V lost 6 bases, J lost 7 bases, and 4 bases stayed unmatched. The CDR3 contains 12 residues. CDR3 amino acids: CACQDRGEKLFF. The DNA for the CDR3 is TGTGCCTGCCAAGACAGGGGTGAAAAACTGTTTTTT.

The chain carries TRBV9 and TRBJ2-2, with 9 bases that match TRBD2. V dropped 4 bases and J dropped 4; count of bases not matched to a gene: 8. Germline CDR1 reads SGDLS; CDR2 reads YYNGEE. The CDR3 covers 16 residues. CDR3 in DNA: TGTGCCAGCAGCATTAGCGGGAGAGGGAGCACCGGGGAGCTGTTTTTT. Translated, it gives CASSISGRGSTGELFF.

This clone was seen only once. The V call is TRBV7-9, the J call TRBJ1-3, with a weak D call TRBD1 (5 bases). The CDR3 runs 15 residues. The V end was cut by 4 bases, the J end by 0 bases, with 10 bases between. CDR1 and CDR2 (germline): SEHNR, FQNEAQ (reference sequence). The CDR3 nucleotides read TGTGCCAGCAGCTCAGACAGCCGCTCTGGAAACACCATATATTTT. Translation: CASSSDSRSGNTIYF.

This chain connects TRBV2 to TRBJ2-7; 11 bases align to TRBD2. CDR3 length: 15 amino acids. CDR1 is SNHLY and CDR2 is FYNNEI in the germline V gene. J was trimmed by 4 bases and V by 6 bases; bases with no gene match: 8. In nucleotides, the CDR3 is TGTGCCAGCAGCACAGGACTAGCGGGCGGGTACGAGCAGTACGTC. Its protein product is CASSTGLAGGYEQYV.